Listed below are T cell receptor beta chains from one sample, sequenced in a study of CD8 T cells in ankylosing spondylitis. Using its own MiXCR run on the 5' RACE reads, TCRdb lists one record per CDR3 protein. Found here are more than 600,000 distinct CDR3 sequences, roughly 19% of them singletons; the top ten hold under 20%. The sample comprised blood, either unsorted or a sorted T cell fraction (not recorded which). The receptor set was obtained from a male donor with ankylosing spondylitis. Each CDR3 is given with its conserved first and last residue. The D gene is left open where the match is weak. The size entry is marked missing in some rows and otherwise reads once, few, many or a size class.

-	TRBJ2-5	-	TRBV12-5	TGTGCTAGTGCCCCTGGTAGCTGGCTCCCCGCCCAAGAGACCCAGTACTTC	CASAPGSWLPAQETQYF
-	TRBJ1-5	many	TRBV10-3	TGTGCCATCAGTGACAAGGGGAGCAATCAGCCCCAGCATTTT	CAISDKGSNQPQHF
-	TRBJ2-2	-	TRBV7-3	TGTGCCAGCAGCCACCTACGGGCGAACACCGGGGAGCTGTTTTTT	CASSHLRANTGELFF
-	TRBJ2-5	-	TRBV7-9	TGTGCCAGCAGCTTCGGGCTTACGCAAGAGACCCAGTACTTC	CASSFGLTQETQYF
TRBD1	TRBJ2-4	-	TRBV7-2	TGTGCCAGCAGCTTAGCGGGGACAGGGGGATCCATTCAGTACTTC	CASSLAGTGGSIQYF
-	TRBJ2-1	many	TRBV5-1	TGCGCCAGCAGCCCGGACTCGCCGACCTACAATGAGCAGTTCTTC	CASSPDSPTYNEQFF
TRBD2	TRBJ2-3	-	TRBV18	TGTGCCACCCAGGGACTAGCAAACACAGATACGCAGTATTTT	CATQGLANTDTQYF
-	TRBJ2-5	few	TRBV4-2	TGTGCCAGCAGCCCCGGACTCCTGGGGGAGACCCAGTACTTC	CASSPGLLGETQYF
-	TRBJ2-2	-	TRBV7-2	TGTGCCAGCAGCCTCGGGTCGCAGAACACCGGGGAGCTGTTTTTT	CASSLGSQNTGELFF
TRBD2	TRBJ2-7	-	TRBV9	TGTGCCAGCAGCCCGGTAAGCGGGAGTGCCTACGAGCAGTACTTC	CASSPVSGSAYEQYF
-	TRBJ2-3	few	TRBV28	TGTGCCATCGGGGGAGCGTCCCAGGCAGATACGCAGTATTTT	CAIGGASQADTQYF
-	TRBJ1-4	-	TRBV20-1	TGCAGTGCTCCTGTGGGTGCAACTAATGAAAAACTGTTTTTT	CSAPVGATNEKLFF
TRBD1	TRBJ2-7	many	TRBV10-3	TGTGCCATCAGTGATCCGGGACAGAACTACGAGCAGTACTTC	CAISDPGQNYEQYF
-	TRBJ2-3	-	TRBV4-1	TGCGCCAGCAGCCAAGATCAGGCAGGGCGAGATACGCAGTATTTT	CASSQDQAGRDTQYF
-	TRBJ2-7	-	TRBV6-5	TGTGCCAGCAGTTACAAGGTCCACTCCTACGAGCAGTACTTC	CASSYKVHSYEQYF
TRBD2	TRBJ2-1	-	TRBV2	TGTGCCAGCACCCTAGCGGGAGCTACTGAGCAGTTCTTC	CASTLAGATEQFF
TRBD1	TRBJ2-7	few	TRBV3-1	TGTGCCAGCAGCCAACCGGGACAGGGTCAGTACGAGCAGTACTTC	CASSQPGQGQYEQYF
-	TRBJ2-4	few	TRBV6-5	TGTGCCAGCAGATCGACAGAAAACATTCAGTACTTC	CASRSTENIQYF
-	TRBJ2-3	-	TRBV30	TGTGCCTGGAGTAGAGATACGCAGTATTTT	CAWSRDTQYF
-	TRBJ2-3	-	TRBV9	TGTGCCAGCAACTTGGGACTCGCCACAGATACGCAGTATTTT	CASNLGLATDTQYF
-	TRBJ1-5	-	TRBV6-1	TGTGCCAGCAGTGAAGGGATCAGGGGTAATCAGCCCCAGCATTTT	CASSEGIRGNQPQHF
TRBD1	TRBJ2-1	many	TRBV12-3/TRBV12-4	TGTGCCAGCAGCTCCGGGACAGTCTCCTACAATGAGCAGTTCTTC	CASSSGTVSYNEQFF
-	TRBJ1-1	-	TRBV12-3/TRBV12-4	TGTGCCAGCAGTTTAGTTACAGACATGAACACTGAAGCTTTCTTT	CASSLVTDMNTEAFF
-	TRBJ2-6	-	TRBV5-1	TGCGCCACTGCACAGGGGGGGAACTCTGGGGCCAACGTCCTGACTTTC	CATAQGGNSGANVLTF
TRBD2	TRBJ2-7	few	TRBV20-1	TGCAGTGCAAAGACTAGCATCACCCCCGAGCAGTACTTC	CSAKTSITPEQYF
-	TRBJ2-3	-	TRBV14	TGTGCCAGCAGCCAAGATTATCGGGTGTCTGGCACAGATACGCAGTATTTT	CASSQDYRVSGTDTQYF
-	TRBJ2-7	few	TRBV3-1	TGTGCCAGCAGTTCCCAGGGTATCTCCTACGAGCAGTACTTC	CASSSQGISYEQYF
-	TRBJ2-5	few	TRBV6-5	TGTGCCAGCAGTTACCCAGGGACTTACCAAGAGACCCAGTACTTC	CASSYPGTYQETQYF
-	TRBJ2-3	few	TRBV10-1	TGCGCCAGCAGCACCGCCGGGGATCAAGCCAAGATCGATACGCAGTATTTT	CASSTAGDQAKIDTQYF
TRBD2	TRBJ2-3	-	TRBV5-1	TGCGCCAGCAGCTTGGCAGTGATTAGCGGGGGTCTCCGCACAGATACGCAGTATTTT	CASSLAVISGGLRTDTQYF
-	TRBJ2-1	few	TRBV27	TGTGCCAGCAGTTTATTTAGCTCCTACAATGAGCAGTTCTTC	CASSLFSSYNEQFF
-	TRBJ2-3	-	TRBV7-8	TGTGCCAGCAGCAACGTAGAGGAGTGGGCAGATACGCAGTATTTT	CASSNVEEWADTQYF
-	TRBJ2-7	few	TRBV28	TGTGCCAGCAGCCCCCGGGACATCGGCTACGAGCAGTACTTC	CASSPRDIGYEQYF
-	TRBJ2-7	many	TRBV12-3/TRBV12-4	TGTGCCAGCAGCTCAGCGACCGTGGCTTCTTTC	CASSSATVASF
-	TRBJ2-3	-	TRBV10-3	TGTGCCATCAGTGATCTGGATACGCAGTATTTT	CAISDLDTQYF
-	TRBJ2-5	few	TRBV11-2	TGTGCCAGCAGCTTTTATCTGTACCAAGAGACCCAGTACTTC	CASSFYLYQETQYF
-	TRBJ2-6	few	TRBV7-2	TGTGCCAGCACCCGCTCGAGGGGAGCTGGGGCCAACGTCCTGACTTTC	CASTRSRGAGANVLTF
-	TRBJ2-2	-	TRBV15	TGTGCCACCAGAAGAGCAGTAGCCGGGGAGCTGTTTTTT	CATRRAVAGELFF
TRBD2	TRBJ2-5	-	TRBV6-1	TGTGCCAGCAGTAGACTAGCGGGGAACCAAGAGACCCAGTACTTC	CASSRLAGNQETQYF
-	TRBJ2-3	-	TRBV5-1	TGCGCCAGCAGCCCGTACCGGGGGCCGGATACGCAGTCTTTT	CASSPYRGPDTQSF
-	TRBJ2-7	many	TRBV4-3	TGCGCCAGCAGCGAAGGCAGGGGACACTACGAGCAGTACTTC	CASSEGRGHYEQYF
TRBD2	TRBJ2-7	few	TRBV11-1	TGTGCCAGCAGCTTGAGGAGTGGGACTAGCGGGATACAGCAGTACTTC	CASSLRSGTSGIQQYF
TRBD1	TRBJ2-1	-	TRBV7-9	TGTGCCACTCCATTCTCAGCTCAAGCGGACAGGGGGAATGAGCAGTTCTTC	CATPFSAQADRGNEQFF
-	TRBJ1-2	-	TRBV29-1	TGCAGCGTTGTGTCTAACTATGGCTACACCTTC	CSVVSNYGYTF
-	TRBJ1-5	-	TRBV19	TGTGCCAGTAGTATCTGGTGGGCGGAACTTCAGCCCCAGCATTTT	CASSIWWAELQPQHF
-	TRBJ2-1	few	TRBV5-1	TGCGCCAGCAGGTTGCGGGGGCAAAATTATGCGCAGTTCTTC	CASRLRGQNYAQFF
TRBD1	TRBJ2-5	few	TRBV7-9	TGTGCCAGCAGCTTTCGGGGCAGGGGGCTCCAAGAGACCCAGTACTTC	CASSFRGRGLQETQYF
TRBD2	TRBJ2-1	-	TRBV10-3	TGTGCCATCAGCGCGAGACTAGCGGGGGAGTACAATGAGCAGTTCTTC	CAISARLAGEYNEQFF
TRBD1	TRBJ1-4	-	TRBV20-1	TGCAGTGCTAGAGTCCTAGACAGGGAAAGTGAAAAACTGTTTTTT	CSARVLDRESEKLFF
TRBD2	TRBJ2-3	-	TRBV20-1	TGCAGTGCAGACGGGACTAGTGGCCTAACTAGCACAGATACGCAGTATTTT	CSADGTSGLTSTDTQYF
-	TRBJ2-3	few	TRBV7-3	TGTGCCAGCAGCAAAGGTCCCTGGGATACGCAGTATTTT	CASSKGPWDTQYF
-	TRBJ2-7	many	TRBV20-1	TGCAGTGCTAGAGTTCGGGGAGGGGGCCGCTACGAGCAGTACTTC	CSARVRGGGRYEQYF
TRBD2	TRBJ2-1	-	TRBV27	TGTGCCAGCAGTCGTATAGCGGGGGGCCACAATGAGCAGTTCTTC	CASSRIAGGHNEQFF
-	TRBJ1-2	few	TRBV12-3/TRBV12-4	TGTGCCAGCAGTGGACAGTGGAACTATGGCTACACCTTC	CASSGQWNYGYTF
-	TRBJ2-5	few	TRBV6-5	TGTGCCAGCAGTTACGGGTTTCCGGAGACCCAGTACTTC	CASSYGFPETQYF
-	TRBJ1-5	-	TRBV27	TGTGCCAGCAGTTTTGAGGGGCCCAGTCAGCCCCAGCATTTT	CASSFEGPSQPQHF
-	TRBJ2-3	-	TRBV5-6	TGTGCCAGCAGCTTGTTGATGGGGGAGAGAGATACGCAGTATTTT	CASSLLMGERDTQYF
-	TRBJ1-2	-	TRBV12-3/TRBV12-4	TGTGCCAGCAGCATTCATGACAGCAACTATGGCTACACCTTC	CASSIHDSNYGYTF
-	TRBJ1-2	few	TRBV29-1	TGCAGCGCTGAGCAGGTGGGAAACTATGGCTACACCTTC	CSAEQVGNYGYTF
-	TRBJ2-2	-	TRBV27	TGTGCCAGCAGTTTATATCAGACTATTTCCGGGGAGCTGTTTTTT	CASSLYQTISGELFF